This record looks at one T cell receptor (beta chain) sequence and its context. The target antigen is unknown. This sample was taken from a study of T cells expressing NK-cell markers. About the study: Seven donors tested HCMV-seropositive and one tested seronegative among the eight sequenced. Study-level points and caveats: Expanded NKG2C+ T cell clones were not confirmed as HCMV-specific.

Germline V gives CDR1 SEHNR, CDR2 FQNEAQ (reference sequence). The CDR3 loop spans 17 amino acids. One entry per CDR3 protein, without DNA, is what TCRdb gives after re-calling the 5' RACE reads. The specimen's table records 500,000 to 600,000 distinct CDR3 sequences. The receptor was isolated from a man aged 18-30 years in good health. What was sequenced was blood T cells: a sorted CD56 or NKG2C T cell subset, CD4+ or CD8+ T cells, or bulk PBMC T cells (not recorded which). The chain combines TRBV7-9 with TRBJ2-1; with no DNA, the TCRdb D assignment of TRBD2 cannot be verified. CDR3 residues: CASSPRLAQQAYNEQFF. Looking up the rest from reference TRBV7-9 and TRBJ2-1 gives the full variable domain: DTGVSQNPRHKITKRGQNVTFRCDPISEHNRLYWYRQTLGQGPEFLTYFQNEAQLEKSRLLSDRFSAERPKGSFSTLEIQRTEQGDSAMYLCASSPRLAQQAYNEQFFGPGTRLTVL.